Following are 22 T cell receptor beta chains from one sample sequenced in a study of CD8 T cells in ankylosing spondylitis. Study-level points and caveats: Made up of about eight highly homologous variants, a TCR beta motif appeared characteristic of ankylosing spondylitis blood.

Their antigen targets remain unknown. TCRdb re-analysed the 5' RACE reads in MiXCR, keeping a single row per CDR3 protein. There are about 500,000 distinct CDR3 sequences in the sample; 10% to 15% occur only once, and almost 7% lies in the top ten. The sequenced sample consisted of blood, either unsorted or a sorted T cell fraction (not recorded which). The receptors were sampled from a male donor with ankylosing spondylitis.

This clonotype was counted ten times or more. V is TRBV29-1 and J is TRBJ2-1; perhaps TRBD2 as D (6 bases). The V and J ends lost 1 base and 10 bases respectively, with 20 bases between them. The germline CDR1 and CDR2 sequences are SQVTM and ANQGSEA. The CDR3 has 15 amino acids. As DNA, the CDR3 is TGCAGCGTTGAAGGGGAAGGGACTTCGCCCTGGGAGCAGTTCTTC. Its translation: CSVEGEGTSPWEQFF.

This clonotype was detected only a few times. The J gene is TRBJ1-2, the V gene TRBV20-1; 12 nucleotides agree with TRBD1. The CDR3 is 15 amino acids. Germline loops: CDR1 DFQATT, CDR2 SNEGSKA (reference sequence). J lost 0 bases, V lost 5 bases, and 4 bases had no gene match. The DNA for the CDR3 is TGCAGTGCTCCGGGACAGGGGGCCCCTAACTATGGCTACACCTTC. Protein product: CSAPGQGAPNYGYTF.

This chain links TRBV15 with TRBJ2-2; the D is unclear. Trimming cost V 8 bases and J 2 bases, with 15 bases left between them. This CDR3 is 15 amino acids long. Germline loops: CDR1 LNHNV, CDR2 YYDKDF (reference sequence). This chain's CDR3 is CATQTAVGNTGELFF. In nucleotides, the CDR3 is TGTGCCACCCAAACTGCGGTCGGCAACACCGGGGAGCTGTTTTTT.

The table lists this clonotype with a few counts. The V and J genes are TRBV7-2 and TRBJ2-5; D is undetermined. Germline assignment: CDR1 SGHTA and CDR2 FQGNSA. The CDR3 loop spans 15 amino acids. Trimming took 5 bases from V and 4 from J, leaving 17 bases between them. CDR3 residues: CASSPLTWVGETQYF. The CDR3 DNA reads as TGTGCCAGCAGCCCATTAACCTGGGTCGGAGAGACCCAGTACTTC.

The gene calls are TRBV6-2 or TRBV6-3 and TRBJ2-7, with D uncertain. V lost 0 bases and J lost 5, with 5 bases in between. The CDR3 runs to 12 residues. Germline V gives CDR1 MNHEY, CDR2 SVGEGT. CDR3: CASSYSGDEQYV. Here the CDR3 DNA reads TGTGCCAGCAGTTACTCTGGAGACGAGCAGTACGTC.

The chain has TRBV20-1 and TRBJ1-4; D is undetermined. V dropped 0 bases and J dropped 8 bases, with 16 bases sitting between them. This CDR3 has 15 residues. Germline V CDR1 and CDR2: DFQATT, SNEGSKA (reference sequence). The CDR3 reads CSARDRAGVREKLFF. The CDR3 bases are TGCAGTGCTAGAGATCGGGCAGGAGTACGGGAAAAACTGTTTTTT.

This clonotype has ten or more counts. J is TRBJ1-3 and V is TRBV4-2; D call uncertain. Germline values: CDR1 LGHNA, CDR2 YNFKEQ. Deletions cut 3 bases from V and 0 bases from J, with 15 bases between. There are 17 residues in the CDR3. This chain's CDR3 is CASSQGSFDRSGNTIYF. CDR3 DNA: TGTGCCAGCAGCCAGGGAAGCTTCGACCGCTCTGGAAACACCATATATTTT.

The CDR3 loop reads CASSPWDLQIYGYTF. CDR3 DNA sequence: TGTGCCAGCAGTCCCTGGGACCTTCAGATCTATGGCTACACCTTC. The chain recombines TRBV12-3 or TRBV12-4 with TRBJ1-2; maybe TRBD1 (5 bases). The CDR3 has 15 amino acids. Trimming left V 5 bases short and J 4 bases short, with 17 bases between.

The gene calls are TRBV29-1 and TRBJ2-2, with D possibly TRBD2 on 6 matching bases. Looked up from germline, CDR1 is SQVTM and CDR2 is ANQGSEA. Trimming took 2 bases from V and 3 from J, leaving 10 bases between them. This CDR3 comprises 14 residues. In DNA form, the CDR3 reads TGCAGCGTTGAACTAGCGACCCACACCGGGGAGCTGTTTTTT. Residues: CSVELATHTGELFF.

The chain uses TRBV30 and TRBJ2-5; 14 nucleotides agree with TRBD2. The ends lost 1 base at V and 5 bases at J; junction bases unmatched: 6. The CDR3 runs to 16 residues. Looked up from germline, CDR1 is GTSNPN and CDR2 is SVGIG (reference sequence). The CDR3 loop is CAWSEGLAGEVETQYF. The CDR3 region has the DNA TGTGCCTGGAGTGAGGGACTAGCGGGAGAGGTGGAGACCCAGTACTTC.

This clonotype was observed a few times. The chain combines TRBV5-6 with TRBJ2-7; 8 bases are shared with TRBD2. Germline assignment: CDR1 SGHDT and CDR2 YYEEEE. Germline trimming cut 4 bases from V and 4 bases from J; bases unmatched to any gene: 7. This CDR3 comprises 14 residues. The CDR3 here is CASSISGIRYEQYF. The DNA for the CDR3 is TGTGCCAGCAGCATTAGCGGGATTCGGTACGAGCAGTACTTC.

This clonotype was seen at least ten times. The CDR3 nucleotides are TGTGCCACCAGCAGAGAAGGGTTCGGGACTGAAGCTTTCTTT. Encoded protein: CATSREGFGTEAFF. The chain links TRBV15 to TRBJ1-1, with D unresolved. Deletions cut 0 bases from V and 5 bases from J, with 10 bases between. The germline V gene has CDR1 LNHNV and CDR2 YYDKDF (reference sequence). This CDR3 contains 14 residues.

The table lists this clonotype with a few counts. V is TRBV3-1 and J is TRBJ2-2; 12 nucleotides align to TRBD2. The CDR3 runs 18 residues. The germline V gene encodes CDR1 LGHDT and CDR2 YNNKEL (reference sequence). Trimming removed 0 bases from V and 4 bases from J; junction bases left unmatched: 6. DNA of the CDR3: TGTGCCAGCAGCCAAGACGGGACTAGCGGGTTTGTCACCGGGGAGCTGTTTTTT. Residues: CASSQDGTSGFVTGELFF.

The chain carries TRBV20-1 and TRBJ2-6, with a possible D match to TRBD2 (5 bases). Trimming pared 0 bases from V and 0 bases from J, leaving 15 bases between. Looked up from germline, CDR1 is DFQATT and CDR2 is SNEGSKA (reference sequence). The CDR3 runs 18 residues. The CDR3 sequence: CSARDLEGSGSGANVLTF. The CDR3 bases are TGCAGTGCTAGAGATCTTGAGGGATCGGGCTCTGGGGCCAACGTCCTGACTTTC.

This clonotype was observed a handful of times. V is TRBV28 and J is TRBJ2-2, with TRBD2 matching over 14 bases. CDR1 is MDHEN, CDR2 SYDVKM, per germline. V was clipped by 5 bases and J by 7 bases; unmatched bases: 6. The CDR3 runs to 16 residues. CDR3 nucleotides: TGTGCCAGCAGTAAGACTAGCGGGAGGGGCATCGGGGAGCTGTTTTTT. It specifies CASSKTSGRGIGELFF.

The gene calls are TRBV2 and TRBJ2-2, with 8 bases fitting TRBD1. J lost 5 bases, V lost 5 bases, and 7 bases had no gene match. Germline V CDR1 and CDR2: SNHLY, FYNNEI. The CDR3 covers 15 residues. DNA for the CDR3: TGTGCCAGCAGTCCGGACAGGGAATCAACCGGGGAGCTGTTTTTT. It encodes CASSPDRESTGELFF.

The V call is TRBV18, the J call TRBJ2-1; D not resolved. The V and J ends lost 0 bases and 2 bases respectively, with 8 bases between them. The V gene's germline CDR1 is KGHSH and CDR2 LQKENI. The CDR3 loop spans 15 amino acids. The CDR3 reads CASSPPSIPYNEQFF. The CDR3 region has the DNA TGTGCCAGCTCACCACCATCAATCCCCTACAATGAGCAGTTCTTC. Supplemented by reference TRBV18 and TRBJ2-1, the full variable domain reads NAGVMQNPRHLVRRRGQEARLRCSPMKGHSHVYWYRQLPEEGLKFMVYLQKENIIDESGMPKERFSAEFPKEGPSILRIQQVVRGDSAAYFCASSPPSIPYNEQFFGPGTRLTVL.

The chain combines TRBV7-2 with TRBJ2-1; 9 bases map to TRBD2. J gave up 5 bases and V 6 bases, and 8 bases lay outside the gene matches. The CDR3 extends over 15 amino acids. The germline V gene has CDR1 SGHTA and CDR2 FQGNSA. CDR3 sequence reads: CASRFRREGNNEQFF. The CDR3 nucleotides read TGTGCCAGCAGATTCAGGCGGGAGGGTAACAATGAGCAGTTCTTC.

The chain recombines TRBV18 with TRBJ2-5; D not certain. Trimming took 2 bases from V and 5 from J, leaving 15 bases between them. Germline values: CDR1 KGHSH, CDR2 LQKENI. This CDR3 contains 15 residues. CDR3 bases: TGTGCCAGCTCACCAGGATCCCCCCGCCGGGAGACCCAGTACTTC. It translates to CASSPGSPRRETQYF.

The gene calls are TRBV11-2 and TRBJ2-3, with TRBD2 matching over 13 bases. In germline, CDR1 is SGHAT, CDR2 FQNNGV. This CDR3 comprises 18 residues. J was trimmed by 2 bases and V by 5 bases; bases with no gene match: 10. DNA for the CDR3: TGTGCCAGCAGCCCGAGGACTAGCGGGAGTCTATCCACAGATACGCAGTATTTT. Translated: CASSPRTSGSLSTDTQYF.

This chain uses TRBV20-1 with TRBJ1-1; D gene unclear. Germline lookup yields CDR1 DFQATT and CDR2 SNEGSKA (reference sequence). The V end was cut by 7 bases, the J end by 1 base, with 7 bases between. The CDR3 covers 11 residues. The CDR3 sequence is CSVVWNTEAFF. Written as DNA, the CDR3 is TGCAGTGTAGTTTGGAACACTGAAGCTTTCTTT.

The chain is built from TRBV2 and TRBJ1-4; no clear D. Trimming removed 2 bases from V and 3 bases from J, with 7 bases in between. The CDR3 runs to 14 residues. Per germline, CDR1 SNHLY and CDR2 FYNNEI. For the CDR3, the DNA is TGTGCCAGCAGTGAATGGGCAGCTAATGAAAAACTGTTTTTT. Translation: CASSEWAANEKLFF.